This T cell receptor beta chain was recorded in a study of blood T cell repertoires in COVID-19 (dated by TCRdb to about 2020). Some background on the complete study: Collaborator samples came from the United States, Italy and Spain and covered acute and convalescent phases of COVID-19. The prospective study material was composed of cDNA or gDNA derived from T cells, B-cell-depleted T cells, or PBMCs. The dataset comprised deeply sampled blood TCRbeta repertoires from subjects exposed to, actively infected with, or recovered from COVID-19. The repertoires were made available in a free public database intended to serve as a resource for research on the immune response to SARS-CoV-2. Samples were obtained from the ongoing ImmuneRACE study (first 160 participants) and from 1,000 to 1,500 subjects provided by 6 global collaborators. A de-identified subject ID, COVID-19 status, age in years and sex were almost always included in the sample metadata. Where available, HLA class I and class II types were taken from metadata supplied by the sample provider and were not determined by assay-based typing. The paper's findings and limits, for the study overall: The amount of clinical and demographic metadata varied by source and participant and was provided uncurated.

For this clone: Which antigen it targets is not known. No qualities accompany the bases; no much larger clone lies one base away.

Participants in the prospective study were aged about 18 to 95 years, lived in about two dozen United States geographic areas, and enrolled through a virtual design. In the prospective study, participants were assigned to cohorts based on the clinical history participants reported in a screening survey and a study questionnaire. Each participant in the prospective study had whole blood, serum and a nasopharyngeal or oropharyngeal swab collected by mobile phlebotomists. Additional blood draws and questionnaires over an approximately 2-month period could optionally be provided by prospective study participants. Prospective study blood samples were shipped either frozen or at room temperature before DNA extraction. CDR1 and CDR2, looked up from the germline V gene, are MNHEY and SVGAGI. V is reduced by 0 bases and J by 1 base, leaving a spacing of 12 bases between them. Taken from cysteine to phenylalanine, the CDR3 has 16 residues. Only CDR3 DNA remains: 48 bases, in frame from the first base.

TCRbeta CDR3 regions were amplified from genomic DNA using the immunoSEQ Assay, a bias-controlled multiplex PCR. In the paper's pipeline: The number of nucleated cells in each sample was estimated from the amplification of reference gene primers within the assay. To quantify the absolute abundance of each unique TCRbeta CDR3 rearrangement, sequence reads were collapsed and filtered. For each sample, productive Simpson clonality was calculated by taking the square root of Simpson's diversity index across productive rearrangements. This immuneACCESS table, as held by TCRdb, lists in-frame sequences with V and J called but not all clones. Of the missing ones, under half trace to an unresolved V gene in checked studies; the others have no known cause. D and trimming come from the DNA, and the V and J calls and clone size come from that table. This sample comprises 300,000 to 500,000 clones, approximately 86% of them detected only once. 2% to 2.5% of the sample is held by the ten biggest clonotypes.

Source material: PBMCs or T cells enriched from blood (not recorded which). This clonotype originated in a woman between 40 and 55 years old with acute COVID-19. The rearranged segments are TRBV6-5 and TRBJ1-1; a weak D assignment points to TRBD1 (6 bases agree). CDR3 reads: CASSYSEGEGNTEAFF. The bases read TGTGCCAGCAGTTACTCGGAGGGGGAGGGGAACACTGAAGCTTTCTTT.